This T cell receptor beta chain was profiled in a study of Graves' ophthalmopathy and Graves' hyperthyroidism. Study findings and constraints: Separation of ophthalmopathy from stable hyperthyroidism was achieved by a 13-signature model, at around 90% sensitivity and around 81% specificity.

The sequenced template was RNA, covering the TCR beta CDR3 region. HTBI-primed first-round RT-PCR preceded second-round multiplex PCR. A single record per CDR3 protein comes from TCRdb applying MiXCR to the multiplex PCR reads. Counted here are some 350,000 distinct CDR3 sequences, 15% to 20% occurring once; the ten biggest clones make up approximately 2.4%. The CDR3 loop spans 12 amino acids. Trimming left V 8 bases short and J 0 bases short, with 7 bases between. In its sample, this clonotype was seen many times. Its matching antigen is unknown. This chain uses TRBV12-3 or TRBV12-4 with TRBJ1-2; unclear D gene. This TCR derives from an adult woman with stable Graves' hyperthyroidism. Sequenced material: peripheral blood. CDR3 protein: CASAAANYGYTF. As DNA, the CDR3 is TGTGCCAGCGCCGCGGCTAACTATGGCTACACCTTC.